This T cell receptor beta chain emerged from a study of cytomegalovirus exposure and HLA in healthy donors. Profiling relied on immunoSEQ multiplex PCR, and the TCRdb table lists in-frame clones only, not all of them. The sample lists under 250,000 clones, 75% to 95% occurring once. Germline CDR1 is WSHSY and CDR2 is SAAADI. The length of the CDR3 is 14 residues. V lost 8 bases and J 6 bases, leaving 20 bases between the germline ends. J is TRBJ2-7 and V is TRBV10-2; D is possibly TRBD2 (6 bases). This receptor was taken from a woman under 30 in good health and CMV-seronegative. Sequencing was carried out using PBMCs. This CDR3 reads CASRFPGEGREQYF. DNA of the CDR3: TGCGCCAGCCGGTTTCCGGGAGAAGGGCGCGAGCAGTACTTC.